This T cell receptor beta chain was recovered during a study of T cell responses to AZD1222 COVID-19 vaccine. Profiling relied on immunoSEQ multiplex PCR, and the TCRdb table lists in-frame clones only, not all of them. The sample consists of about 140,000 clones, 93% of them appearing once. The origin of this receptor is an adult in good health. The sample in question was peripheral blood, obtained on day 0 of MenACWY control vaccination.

The CDR3: CASSKRRQGTLNTEAFF. DNA for the CDR3: TGCGCCAGCAGCAAGAGGCGACAGGGGACCTTGAACACTGAAGCTTTCTTT. V usage is TRBV5-1 and J usage is TRBJ1-1, with 8 bases aligning to TRBD1. Germline CDR1 SGHRS, CDR2 YFSETQ. This CDR3 is built from 17 residues. Trimming removed 4 bases from V and 0 bases from J; junction bases left unmatched: 11.